The 16 T cell receptor beta chains below come from one sample, sequenced in a study of blood T cell repertoires in COVID-19. Profiled with immunoSEQ multiplex PCR; TCRdb holds only in-frame clones, not every one. The repertoire holds 360,000 or so clones, with less than 90% as singletons. The sample was PBMCs or T cells enriched from blood (not recorded which). The source of these receptors is a woman younger than 45 who had recovered from COVID-19.

The chain is built from TRBV10-1 and TRBJ2-6, with D unclear. Germline CDR1 is WNHNN and CDR2 is SYGVQD (reference sequence). V lost 3 bases, J lost 4 bases, and 7 bases lay in between. CDR3 length: 14 amino acids. The CDR3 sequence is CASSDQTGANVLTF. DNA of the CDR3: TGCGCCAGCAGTGATCAAACAGGGGCCAACGTCCTGACTTTC.

The table lists this clone with a count of one. The chain is built from TRBV19 and TRBJ2-3, with 7 bases matching TRBD2. The V segment lost 7 bases and the J segment 5 bases; nucleotides outside the gene matches: 12. The CDR3 consists of 15 residues. Germline loops: CDR1 LNHDA, CDR2 SQIVND (reference sequence). CDR3 DNA sequence: TGTGCCAGTATTGGCAGGCGCGGGAGAGGAGATACGCAGTATTTT. Protein: CASIGRRGRGDTQYF. Based on the CDR3 plus reference TRBV19 and TRBJ2-3, the full variable domain is DGGITQSPKYLFRKEGQNVTLSCEQNLNHDAMYWYRQDPGQGLRLIYYSQIVNDFQKGDIAEGYSVSREKKESFPLTVTSAQKNPTAFYLCASIGRRGRGDTQYFGPGTRLTVL.

This chain joins TRBV6-5 and TRBJ1-1, with TRBD1 identical over 7 bases. Trimming cost V 2 bases and J 8 bases; bases outside gene matches: 5. Looked up from germline, CDR1 is MNHEY and CDR2 is SVGAGI. The CDR3 loop spans 13 amino acids. The chain's CDR3 is CASSYIAGQEAFF. The CDR3, as DNA: TGTGCCAGCAGTTACATTGCGGGACAGGAAGCTTTCTTT.

This chain joins TRBV3-1 (or the pseudogene TRBV3-2) and TRBJ1-2, with TRBD1 matching over 9 bases. Trimming at V came to 4 bases and at J to 8 bases, leaving 11 bases not matched to a gene. This CDR3 spans 15 amino acids. Germline V lookup: CDR1 LGHDT, CDR2 YNNKEL (reference sequence). The CDR3 here is CASSPKGQGSEGYTF. DNA of the CDR3: TGTGCCAGCAGCCCCAAGGGACAGGGATCGGAAGGCTACACCTTC.

The chain has TRBV9 and TRBJ2-1; possible D gene TRBD1, 6 bases. Germline assignment: CDR1 SGDLS and CDR2 YYNGEE. The CDR3 has 15 residues. V was pared by 4 bases and J by 1 base, with 12 bases between. DNA for the CDR3: TGTGCCAGCAGCCCCGAGGGGGAATCCTACAATGAGCAGTTCTTC. This codes for CASSPEGESYNEQFF.

This clone was seen repeatedly, ten times or more. V and J are TRBV19 and TRBJ1-5; weak D call: TRBD1 (6 bases). V lost 1 base, J lost 4 bases, and 11 bases lay in between. This CDR3 is 15 amino acids long. Per the germline V gene, CDR1 is LNHDA and CDR2 is SQIVND (reference sequence). CDR3 region: CASSIAVQGNQPQHF. The CDR3 DNA follows: TGTGCCAGTAGTATAGCCGTACAGGGTAATCAGCCCCAGCATTTT.

J is TRBJ2-1 and V is TRBV10-1; no clear D gene. The V end was cut by 6 bases, the J end by 5 bases, with 8 bases between. Per the germline V gene, CDR1 is WNHNN and CDR2 is SYGVQD (reference sequence). This CDR3 is 12 amino acids long. Here the CDR3 reads CASRRTDNEQFF. CDR3 DNA: TGCGCCAGCAGGCGCACGGACAATGAGCAGTTCTTC.

The chain uses TRBV9 and TRBJ1-1; 7 positions agree with TRBD1. V shed 3 bases, J shed 3 bases, and the junction held 8 bases outside the gene matches. From germline, CDR1 is SGDLS and CDR2 YYNGEE. The CDR3 runs to 15 residues. The CDR3 reads CASSGGFQGDTEAFF. CDR3 nucleotide sequence: TGTGCCAGCAGCGGGGGTTTTCAGGGGGACACTGAAGCTTTCTTT.

This clone was seen a single time. This chain connects TRBV9 to TRBJ2-3, with 7 bases fitting TRBD2. J was trimmed by 0 bases and V by 0 bases; bases with no gene match: 4. The CDR3 loop spans 16 amino acids. CDR1 and CDR2 (germline): SGDLS, YYNGEE. The CDR3 region has the DNA TGTGCCAGCAGCGTAGGGAGCGGGACTAGCACAGATACGCAGTATTTT. It specifies CASSVGSGTSTDTQYF.

This clone was seen just once. V gene TRBV5-1 combines with J gene TRBJ2-5; 7 bases are a match to TRBD2. The V segment lost 4 bases and the J segment 2 bases; nucleotides outside the gene matches: 11. Per the germline V gene, CDR1 is SGHRS and CDR2 is YFSETQ. The CDR3 is made up of 16 amino acids. The CDR3 protein is CASSAARGEQQETQYF. In DNA, the CDR3 is TGCGCCAGCAGCGCCGCCCGGGGGGAGCAACAAGAGACCCAGTACTTC.

The CDR3 DNA sequence: TGCGCCAGCAGCTTGGAACCTAGCGGCAATGAGCAGTTCTTC. It is translated as CASSLEPSGNEQFF. The chain is built from TRBV5-1 and TRBJ2-1; 7 bases line up with TRBD2. Germline-derived CDR1 and CDR2 are SGHRS and YFSETQ. The CDR3 is 14 residues long. V lost 0 bases and J lost 6; bases outside the gene matches: 3.

Of note for this clone: In the same sample, other DNA sequences code for this CDR3. For the CDR3, the DNA is TGTGCCAGCAGCTTAAGCCCGGCAACTAATGAAAAACTGTTTTTT. It yields the protein CASSLSPATNEKLFF. This chain uses TRBV7-2 with TRBJ1-4; D call uncertain. CDR3 length: 15 residues. Trimming pared 2 bases from V and 0 bases from J, leaving 7 bases between. CDR1 and CDR2 (germline): SGHTA, FQGNSA.

This chain joins TRBV18 and TRBJ1-2; D gene uncertain. Germline V CDR1 and CDR2: KGHSH, LQKENI. V gave up 8 bases and J gave up 0 bases, with 19 bases separating them. The CDR3 sequence is 16 residues long. The CDR3 DNA follows: TGTGCCAGCACTCCCCTAGTCGGAGGTTCTAACTATGGCTACACCTTC. It encodes CASTPLVGGSNYGYTF.

This clone was seen once. V is TRBV9 and J is TRBJ1-2; D remains ambiguous. Germline V CDR1 and CDR2: SGDLS, YYNGEE. Trimming took off 0 bases at V and 4 bases at J, with 10 bases between the two ends. This CDR3 is built from 14 residues. The CDR3 loop reads CASSVVWARYGYTF. In DNA, the CDR3 is TGTGCCAGCAGCGTAGTGTGGGCTCGCTATGGCTACACCTTC.

This chain uses TRBV7-2 with TRBJ2-1, with 8 bases lining up with TRBD1. Germline V CDR1 and CDR2: SGHTA, FQGNSA. The length of the CDR3 is 17 residues. Unmatched junction bases numbered 12, after V lost 1 base and J lost 7 bases. The CDR3 sequence is CASSLVGQGALRNEQFF. As DNA, the CDR3 is TGTGCCAGCAGCTTAGTGGGGCAGGGGGCGCTTCGGAATGAGCAGTTCTTC.

The V and J genes are TRBV10-3 and TRBJ2-5; D possibly corresponds to TRBD2 (6 bases). This CDR3 is 14 amino acids long. Germline CDR1 reads ENHRY; CDR2 reads SYGVKD. V shed 0 bases and J shed 4 bases, with 9 bases lying between them. In nucleotides, the CDR3 is TGTGCCATCAGTGAGTCATCGGGGGTAGAGACCCAGTACTTC. As protein: CAISESSGVETQYF.